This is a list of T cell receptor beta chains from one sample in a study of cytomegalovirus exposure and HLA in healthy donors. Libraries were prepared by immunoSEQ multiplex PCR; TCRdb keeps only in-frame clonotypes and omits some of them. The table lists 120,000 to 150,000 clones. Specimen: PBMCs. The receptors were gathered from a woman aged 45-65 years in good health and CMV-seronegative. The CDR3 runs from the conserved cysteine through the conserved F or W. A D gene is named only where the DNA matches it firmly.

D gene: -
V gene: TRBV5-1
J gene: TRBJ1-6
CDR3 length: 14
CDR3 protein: CASSLEGGGSPLHF
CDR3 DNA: TGCGCCAGCAGCTTGGAAGGGGGTGGTTCACCCCTCCACTTT

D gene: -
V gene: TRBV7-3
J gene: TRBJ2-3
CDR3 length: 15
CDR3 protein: CASSLREPTTDTQYF
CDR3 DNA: TGTGCCAGCAGCTTAAGGGAGCCAACCACAGATACGCAGTATTTT

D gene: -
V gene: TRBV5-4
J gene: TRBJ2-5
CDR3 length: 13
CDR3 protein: CASGAAYQETQYF
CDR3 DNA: TGTGCCAGCGGGGCCGCGTACCAAGAGACCCAGTACTTC

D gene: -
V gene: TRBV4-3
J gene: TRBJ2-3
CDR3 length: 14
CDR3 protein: CASSQDPVSDTQYF
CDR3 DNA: TGCGCCAGCAGCCAAGATCCGGTTTCCGATACGCAGTATTTT

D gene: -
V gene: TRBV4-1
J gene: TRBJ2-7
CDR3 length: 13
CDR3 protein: CASSQEISLEQYF
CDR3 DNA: TGCGCCAGCAGCCAAGAAATCTCTCTCGAGCAGTACTTC

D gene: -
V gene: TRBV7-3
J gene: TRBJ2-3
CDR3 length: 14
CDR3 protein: CASSFGGDTDTQYF
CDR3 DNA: TGTGCCAGCAGCTTCGGCGGGGACACAGATACGCAGTATTTT

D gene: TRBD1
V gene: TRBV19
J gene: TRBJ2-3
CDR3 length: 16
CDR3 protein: CASSTQGQGNTDTQYF
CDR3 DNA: TGTGCCAGTAGTACCCAGGGACAGGGGAACACAGATACGCAGTATTTT

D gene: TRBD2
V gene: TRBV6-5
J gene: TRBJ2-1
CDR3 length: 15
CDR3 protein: CASERTRGQRGEQFF
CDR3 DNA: TGTGCCAGCGAAAGGACTAGAGGACAAAGAGGGGAGCAGTTCTTC

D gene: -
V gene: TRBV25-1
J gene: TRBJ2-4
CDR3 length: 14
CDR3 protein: CASSESVGGNIQYF
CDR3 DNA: TGTGCCAGCAGTGAATCAGTCGGGGGAAACATTCAGTACTTC

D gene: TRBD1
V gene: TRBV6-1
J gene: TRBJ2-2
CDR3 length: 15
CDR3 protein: CASSGRTGSTGELFF
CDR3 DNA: TGTGCCAGCAGTGGACGGACAGGGTCGACCGGGGAGCTGTTTTTT

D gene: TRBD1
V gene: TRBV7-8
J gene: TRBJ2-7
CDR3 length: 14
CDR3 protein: CASSQGTASYEQYF
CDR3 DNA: TGTGCCAGCAGCCAAGGGACAGCCTCCTACGAGCAGTACTTC

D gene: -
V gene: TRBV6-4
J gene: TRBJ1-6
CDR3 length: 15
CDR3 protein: CASSDSWGLNSPLHF
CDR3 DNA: TGTGCCAGCAGTGACTCTTGGGGGCTAAACTCACCCCTCCACTTT

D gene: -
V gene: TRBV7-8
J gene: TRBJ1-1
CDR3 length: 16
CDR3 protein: CASTPSRQNPNTEAFF
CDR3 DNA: TGTGCCAGCACCCCCTCCAGGCAAAACCCGAACACTGAAGCTTTCTTT

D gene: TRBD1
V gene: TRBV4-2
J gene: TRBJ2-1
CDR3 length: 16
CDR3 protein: CASSLQPGQSYNEQFF
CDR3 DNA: TGTGCCAGCAGCCTACAACCGGGACAGTCCTACAATGAGCAGTTCTTC

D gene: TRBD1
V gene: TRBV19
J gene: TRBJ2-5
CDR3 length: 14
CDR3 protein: CASSMAGTGNTQYF
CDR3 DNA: TGTGCCAGTAGTATGGCCGGGACAGGGAATACCCAGTACTTC

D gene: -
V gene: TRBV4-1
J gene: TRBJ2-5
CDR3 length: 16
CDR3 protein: CASSQDRGLALETQYF
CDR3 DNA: TGCGCCAGCAGCCAAGATCGTGGGCTAGCGTTGGAGACCCAGTACTTC

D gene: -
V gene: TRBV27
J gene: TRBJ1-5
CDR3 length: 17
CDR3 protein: CASSLSWRGLSNQPQHF
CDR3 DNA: TGTGCCAGCAGTTTATCTTGGCGAGGTTTAAGCAATCAGCCCCAGCATTTT

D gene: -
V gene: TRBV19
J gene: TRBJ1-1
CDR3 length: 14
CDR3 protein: CASKRRDRNTEAFF
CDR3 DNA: TGTGCCAGTAAAAGGAGGGATCGGAACACTGAAGCTTTCTTT

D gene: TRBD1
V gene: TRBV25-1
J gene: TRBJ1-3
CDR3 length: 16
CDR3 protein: CASSGIGTGDGNTIYF
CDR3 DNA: TGTGCCAGCAGTGGGATCGGGACAGGGGACGGAAACACCATATATTTT

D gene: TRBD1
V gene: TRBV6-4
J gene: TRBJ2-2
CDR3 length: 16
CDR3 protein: CASSTGTGRGTGELFF
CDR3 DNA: TGTGCCAGCAGTACTGGGACAGGAAGAGGCACCGGGGAGCTGTTTTTT

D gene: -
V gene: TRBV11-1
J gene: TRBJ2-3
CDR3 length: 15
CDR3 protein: CASSLAGGLTDTQYF
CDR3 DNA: TGTGCCAGCAGCTTAGCGGGGGGACTCACAGATACGCAGTATTTT

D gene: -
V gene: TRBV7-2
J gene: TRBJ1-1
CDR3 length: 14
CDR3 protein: CASSLVGGNTEAFF
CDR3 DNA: TGTGCCAGCAGCTTGGTGGGGGGGAACACTGAAGCTTTCTTT

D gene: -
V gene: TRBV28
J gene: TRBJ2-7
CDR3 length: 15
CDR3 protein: CASSLLGGAPYEQYF
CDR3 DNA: TGTGCCAGCAGTTTATTGGGGGGGGCCCCTTACGAGCAGTACTTC

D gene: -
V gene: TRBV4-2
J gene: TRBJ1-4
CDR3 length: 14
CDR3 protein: CASSQVIANEKLFF
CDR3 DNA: TGTGCCAGCAGCCAAGTTATAGCTAATGAAAAACTGTTTTTT

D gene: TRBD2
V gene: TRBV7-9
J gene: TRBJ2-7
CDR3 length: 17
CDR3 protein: CASSLTSGSPFHYEQYF
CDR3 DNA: TGTGCCAGCAGCTTAACTAGCGGGAGTCCCTTCCACTACGAGCAGTACTTC

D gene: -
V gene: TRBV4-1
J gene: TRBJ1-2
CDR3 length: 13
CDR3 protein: CASSQDVQAGYTF
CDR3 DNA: TGCGCCAGCAGCCAAGACGTACAGGCGGGCTACACCTTC

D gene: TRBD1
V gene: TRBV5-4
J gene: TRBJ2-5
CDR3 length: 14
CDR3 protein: CASSVLQGEETQYF
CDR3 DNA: TGTGCCAGCAGCGTTTTACAGGGGGAGGAGACCCAGTACTTC

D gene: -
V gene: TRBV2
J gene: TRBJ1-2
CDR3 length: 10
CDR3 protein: CASGLTLTTF
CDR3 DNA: TGTGCCAGCGGACTAACGCTCACCACCTTC

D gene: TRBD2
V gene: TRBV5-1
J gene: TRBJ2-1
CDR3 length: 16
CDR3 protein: CASSLVASGGRNEQFF
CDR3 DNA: TGCGCCAGCAGCTTGGTGGCTAGCGGGGGAAGGAATGAGCAGTTCTTC

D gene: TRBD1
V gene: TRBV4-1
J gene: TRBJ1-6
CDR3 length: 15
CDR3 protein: CASSSRTGGDSPLHF
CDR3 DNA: TGCGCCAGCAGCTCCCGGACAGGGGGGGATTCACCCCTCCACTTT

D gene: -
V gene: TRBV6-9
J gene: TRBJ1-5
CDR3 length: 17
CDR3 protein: CASSHPTPGHRNQPQHF
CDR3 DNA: TGTGCCAGCAGCCATCCCACCCCGGGACATCGCAATCAGCCCCAGCATTTT

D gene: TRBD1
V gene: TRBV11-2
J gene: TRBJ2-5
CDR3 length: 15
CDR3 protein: CASSTRQGWEETQYF
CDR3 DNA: TGTGCCAGCAGCACGCGACAGGGATGGGAAGAGACCCAGTACTTC